This T cell receptor beta chain came from a study of metastatic and nonmetastatic thyroid tumors. Study overall: Both malignant and benign thyroid patients supplied peripheral blood and tumor or nodule tissue samples, across which the repertoires of these patients were then compared. Study outcomes and limitations: Reportedly, malignant thyroid tumors had significantly higher TCR beta diversity than benign nodules, in blood and tumor.

No treatment had been given to any patient before thyroid surgery. As originally analysed: Differences in CDR3 between clinicopathological groups were drawn on to build a classifier intended to discriminate distant-metastatic papillary thyroid cancer patients. TCRdb redid the clone calls on the PCR reads using MiXCR. TCRdb's processing, not the study's, gives the V and J calls here. Among about 6,200 clones listed, roughly 30% were seen once. V trimming: 7 bases; J trimming: 2 bases; junction bases outside the gene matches: 11. The CDR3 has 16 amino acids. CDR1 is LNHDA and CDR2 is SQIVND in the germline V gene (reference sequence). A word on this clone: The antigen remains undetermined.

The source is a female donor with papillary thyroid cancer or a benign thyroid nodule (not recorded which). Some clones in this sample may be carry-over from other donors' samples. The sample was adjacent normal tissue. The chain couples TRBV19 to TRBJ2-7; 10 bases are a match to TRBD2. CDR3 protein: CASTGRGLAGAYEQYF. The CDR3 region has the DNA TGTGCCAGTACCGGTAGGGGGCTAGCGGGAGCCTACGAGCAGTACTTC.